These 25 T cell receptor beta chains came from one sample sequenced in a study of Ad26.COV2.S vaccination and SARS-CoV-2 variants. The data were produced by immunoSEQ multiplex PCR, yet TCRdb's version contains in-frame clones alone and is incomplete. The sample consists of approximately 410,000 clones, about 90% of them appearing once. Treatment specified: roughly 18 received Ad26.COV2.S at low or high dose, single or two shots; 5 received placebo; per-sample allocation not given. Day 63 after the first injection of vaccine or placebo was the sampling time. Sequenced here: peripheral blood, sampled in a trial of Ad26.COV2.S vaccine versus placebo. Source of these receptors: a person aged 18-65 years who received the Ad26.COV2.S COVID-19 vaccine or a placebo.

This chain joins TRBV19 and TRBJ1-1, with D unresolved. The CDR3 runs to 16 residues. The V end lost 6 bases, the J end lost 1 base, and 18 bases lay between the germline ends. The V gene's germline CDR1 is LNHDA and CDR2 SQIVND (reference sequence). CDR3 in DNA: TGTGCCAGTAGCCCCAACCCCGGGCGGCCGAACACTGAAGCTTTCTTT. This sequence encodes CASSPNPGRPNTEAFF.

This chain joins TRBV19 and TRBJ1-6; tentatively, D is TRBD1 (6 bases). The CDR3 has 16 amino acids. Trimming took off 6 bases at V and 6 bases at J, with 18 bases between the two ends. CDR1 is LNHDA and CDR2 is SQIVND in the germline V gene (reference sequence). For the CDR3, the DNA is TGTGCCAGTAGAACCCCGCAACAGGGCCTTAATTCACCCCTCCACTTT. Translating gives CASRTPQQGLNSPLHF.

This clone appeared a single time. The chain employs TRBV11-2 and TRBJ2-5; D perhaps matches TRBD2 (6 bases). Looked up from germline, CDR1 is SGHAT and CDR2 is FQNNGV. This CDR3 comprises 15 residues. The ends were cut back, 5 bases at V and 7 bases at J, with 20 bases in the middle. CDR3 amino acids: CASSRGRLPMGTQYF. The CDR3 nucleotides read TGTGCCAGCAGCCGTGGGAGGCTCCCGATGGGGACCCAGTACTTC.

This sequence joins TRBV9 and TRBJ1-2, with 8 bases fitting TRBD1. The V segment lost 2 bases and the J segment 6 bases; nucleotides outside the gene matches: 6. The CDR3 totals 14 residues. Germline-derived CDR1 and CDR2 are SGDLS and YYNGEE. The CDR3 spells CASSVGTGPNGYTF. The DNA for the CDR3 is TGTGCCAGCAGCGTGGGGACAGGTCCTAATGGCTACACCTTC. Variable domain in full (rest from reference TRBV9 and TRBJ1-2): DSGVTQTPKHLITATGQRVTLRCSPRSGDLSVYWYQQSLDQGLQFLIQYYNGEERAKGNILERFSAQQFPDLHSELNLSSLELGDSALYFCASSVGTGPNGYTFGSGTRLTVV.

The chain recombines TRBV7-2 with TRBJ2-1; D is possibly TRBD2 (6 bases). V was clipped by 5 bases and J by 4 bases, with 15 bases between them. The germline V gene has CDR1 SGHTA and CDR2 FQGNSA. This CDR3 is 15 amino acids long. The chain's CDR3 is CASSQSGTPYNEQFF. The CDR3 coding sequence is TGTGCCAGCAGCCAGTCCGGGACTCCTTACAATGAGCAGTTCTTC.

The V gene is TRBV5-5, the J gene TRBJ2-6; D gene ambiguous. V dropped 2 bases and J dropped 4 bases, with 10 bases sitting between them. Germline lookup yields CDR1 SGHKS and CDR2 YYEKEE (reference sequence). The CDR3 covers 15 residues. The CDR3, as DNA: TGTGCCAGCAGCTTCTCGGTAGGGGGGGCCAACGTCCTGACTTTC. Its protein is CASSFSVGGANVLTF. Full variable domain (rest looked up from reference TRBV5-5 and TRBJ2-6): DAGVTQSPTHLIKTRGQQVTLRCSPISGHKSVSWYQQVLGQGPQFIFQYYEKEERGRGNFPDRFSARQFPNYSSELNVNALLLGDSALYLCASSFSVGGANVLTFGAGSRLTVL.

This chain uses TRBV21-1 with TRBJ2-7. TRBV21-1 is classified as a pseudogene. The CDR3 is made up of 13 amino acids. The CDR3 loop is CASSMGTAGEQYF. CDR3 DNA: TGTGCCAGCAGCATGGGGACGGCAGGAGAGCAGTACTTC.

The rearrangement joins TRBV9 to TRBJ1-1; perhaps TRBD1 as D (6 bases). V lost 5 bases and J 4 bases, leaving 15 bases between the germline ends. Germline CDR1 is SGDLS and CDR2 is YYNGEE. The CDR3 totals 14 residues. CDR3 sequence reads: CASRPTGFSTEAFF. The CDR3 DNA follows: TGTGCCAGCAGACCTACAGGGTTTAGCACTGAAGCTTTCTTT.

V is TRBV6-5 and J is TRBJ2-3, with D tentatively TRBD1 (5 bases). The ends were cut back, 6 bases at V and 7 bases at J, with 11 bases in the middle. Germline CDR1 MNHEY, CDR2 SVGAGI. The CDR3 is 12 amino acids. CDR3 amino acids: CASRLGPYTQYF. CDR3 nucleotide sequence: TGTGCCAGCAGGTTGGGGCCTTATACGCAGTATTTT.

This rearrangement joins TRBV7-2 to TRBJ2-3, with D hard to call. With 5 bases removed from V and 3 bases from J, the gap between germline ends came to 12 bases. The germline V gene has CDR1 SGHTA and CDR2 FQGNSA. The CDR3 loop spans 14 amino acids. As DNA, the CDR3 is TGTGCCAGCAGCGCCGTTCTTCGGACAGATACGCAGTATTTT. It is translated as CASSAVLRTDTQYF.

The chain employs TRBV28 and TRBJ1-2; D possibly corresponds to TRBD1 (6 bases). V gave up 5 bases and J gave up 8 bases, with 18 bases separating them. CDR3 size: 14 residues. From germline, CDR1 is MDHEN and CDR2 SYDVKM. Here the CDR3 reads CASSEGGGARGYTF. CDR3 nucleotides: TGTGCCAGCAGTGAGGGGGGCGGGGCGCGGGGCTACACCTTC.

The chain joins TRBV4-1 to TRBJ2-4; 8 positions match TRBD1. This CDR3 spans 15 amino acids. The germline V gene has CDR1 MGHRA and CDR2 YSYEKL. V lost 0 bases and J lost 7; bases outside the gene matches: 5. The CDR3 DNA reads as TGCGCCAGCAGCCAAGATGCAGGGGGCGGGAACATTCAGTACTTC. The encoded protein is CASSQDAGGGNIQYF.

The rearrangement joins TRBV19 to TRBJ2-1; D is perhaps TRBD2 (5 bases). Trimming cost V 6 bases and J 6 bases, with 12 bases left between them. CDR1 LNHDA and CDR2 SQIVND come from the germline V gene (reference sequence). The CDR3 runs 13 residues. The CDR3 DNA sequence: TGTGCCAGTAGGAAGCGGCCCCGCAATGAGCAGTTCTTC. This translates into CASRKRPRNEQFF. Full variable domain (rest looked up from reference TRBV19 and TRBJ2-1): DGGITQSPKYLFRKEGQNVTLSCEQNLNHDAMYWYRQDPGQGLRLIYYSQIVNDFQKGDIAEGYSVSREKKESFPLTVTSAQKNPTAFYLCASRKRPRNEQFFGPGTRLTVL.

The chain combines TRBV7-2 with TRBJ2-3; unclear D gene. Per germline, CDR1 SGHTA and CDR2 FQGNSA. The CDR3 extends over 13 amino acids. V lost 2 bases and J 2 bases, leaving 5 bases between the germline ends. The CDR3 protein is CASSLQHTDTQYF. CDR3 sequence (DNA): TGTGCCAGCAGCTTACAACACACAGATACGCAGTATTTT.

Here the CDR3 reads CAINFDPGRLGYGYTF. CDR3 sequence (DNA): TGTGCCATCAACTTCGATCCAGGGAGATTGGGCTATGGCTACACCTTC. The chain employs TRBV10-3 and TRBJ1-2, with D maybe TRBD1 (5 bases). Germline assignment: CDR1 ENHRY and CDR2 SYGVKD. The CDR3 has 16 residues. V was cut by 7 bases and J by 4 bases, with 22 bases left in between.

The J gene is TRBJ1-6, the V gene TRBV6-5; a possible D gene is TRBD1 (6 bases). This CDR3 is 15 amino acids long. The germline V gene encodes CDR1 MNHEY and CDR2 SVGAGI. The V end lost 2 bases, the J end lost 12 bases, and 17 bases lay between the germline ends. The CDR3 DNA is TGTGCCAGCAGTTACACCAGGGGCGGCGGTGAACCCCTCCACTTT. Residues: CASSYTRGGGEPLHF.

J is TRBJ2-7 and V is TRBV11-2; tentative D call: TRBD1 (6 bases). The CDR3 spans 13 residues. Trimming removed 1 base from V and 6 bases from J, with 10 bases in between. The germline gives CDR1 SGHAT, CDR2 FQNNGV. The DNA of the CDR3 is TGTGCCAGCAGCTTAGTTGGGGGCCCCGAGCAGTACTTC. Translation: CASSLVGGPEQYF. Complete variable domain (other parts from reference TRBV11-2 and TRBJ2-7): EAGVAQSPRYKIIEKRQSVAFWCNPISGHATLYWYQQILGQGPKLLIQFQNNGVVDDSQLPKDRFSAERLKGVDSTLKIQPAKLEDSAVYLCASSLVGGPEQYFGPGTRLTVT.

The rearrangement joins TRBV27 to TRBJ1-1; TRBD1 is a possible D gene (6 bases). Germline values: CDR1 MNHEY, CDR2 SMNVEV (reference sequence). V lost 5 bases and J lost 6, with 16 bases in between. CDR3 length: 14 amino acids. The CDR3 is CASSQSWGGSEAFF. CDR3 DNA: TGTGCCAGCAGTCAGTCGTGGGGGGGCTCTGAAGCTTTCTTT.

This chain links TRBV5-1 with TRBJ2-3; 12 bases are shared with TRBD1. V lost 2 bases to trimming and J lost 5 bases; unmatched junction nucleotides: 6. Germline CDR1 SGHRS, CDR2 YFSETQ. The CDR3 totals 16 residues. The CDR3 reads CASSLAGQGAKDTQYF. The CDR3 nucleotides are TGCGCCAGCAGCTTAGCGGGACAGGGGGCCAAAGATACGCAGTATTTT. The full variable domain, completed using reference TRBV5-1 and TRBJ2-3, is KAGVTQTPRYLIKTRGQQVTLSCSPISGHRSVSWYQQTPGQGLQFLFEYFSETQRNKGNFPGRFSGRQFSNSRSEMNVSTLELGDSALYLCASSLAGQGAKDTQYFGPGTRLTVL.

The CDR3 sequence is CASSSGPRREQFF. The CDR3 coding sequence is TGTGCCAGCAGTTCCGGACCTCGCCGTGAGCAGTTCTTC. The chain employs TRBV6-2 or TRBV6-3 and TRBJ2-1, with D unclear. CDR3 length: 13 amino acids. Germline V gene sequence: CDR1 MNHEY, CDR2 SVGEGT. V lost 4 bases and J 9 bases, leaving 13 bases between the germline ends.

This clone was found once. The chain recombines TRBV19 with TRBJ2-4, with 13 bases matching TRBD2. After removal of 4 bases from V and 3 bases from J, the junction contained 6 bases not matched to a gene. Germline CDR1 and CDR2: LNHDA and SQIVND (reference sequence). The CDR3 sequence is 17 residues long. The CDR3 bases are TGTGCCAGTAGTAAGCCGGGACTAGCGGGAAACAAAAACATTCAGTACTTC. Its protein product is CASSKPGLAGNKNIQYF. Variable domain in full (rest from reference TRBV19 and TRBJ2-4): DGGITQSPKYLFRKEGQNVTLSCEQNLNHDAMYWYRQDPGQGLRLIYYSQIVNDFQKGDIAEGYSVSREKKESFPLTVTSAQKNPTAFYLCASSKPGLAGNKNIQYFGAGTRLSVL.

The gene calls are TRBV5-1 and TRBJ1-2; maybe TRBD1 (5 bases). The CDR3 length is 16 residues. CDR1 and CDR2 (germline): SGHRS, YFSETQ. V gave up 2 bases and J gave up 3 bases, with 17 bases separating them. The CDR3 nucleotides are TGCGCCAGCAGCTTAGTGGGGGGGACGCCAGACTATGGCTACACCTTC. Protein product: CASSLVGGTPDYGYTF.

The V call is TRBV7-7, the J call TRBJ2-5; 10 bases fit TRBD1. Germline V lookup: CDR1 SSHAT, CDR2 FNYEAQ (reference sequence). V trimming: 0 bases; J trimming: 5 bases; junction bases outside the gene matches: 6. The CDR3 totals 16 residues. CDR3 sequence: CASSLATGGKGETQYF. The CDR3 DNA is TGTGCCAGCAGCTTAGCGACAGGGGGCAAGGGGGAGACCCAGTACTTC.

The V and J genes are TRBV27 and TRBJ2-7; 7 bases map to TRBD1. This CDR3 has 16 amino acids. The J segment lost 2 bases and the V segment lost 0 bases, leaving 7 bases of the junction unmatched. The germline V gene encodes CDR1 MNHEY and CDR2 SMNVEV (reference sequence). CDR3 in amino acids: CASSLSGQILTYEQYF. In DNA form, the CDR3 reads TGTGCCAGCAGTTTATCGGGACAGATACTCACCTACGAGCAGTACTTC.

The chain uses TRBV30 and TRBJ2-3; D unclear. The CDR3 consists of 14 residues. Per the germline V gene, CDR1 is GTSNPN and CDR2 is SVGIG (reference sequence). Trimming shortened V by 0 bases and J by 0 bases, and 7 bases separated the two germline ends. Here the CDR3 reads CAWSVGQSTDTQYF. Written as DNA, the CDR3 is TGTGCCTGGAGTGTAGGGCAGAGCACAGATACGCAGTATTTT.